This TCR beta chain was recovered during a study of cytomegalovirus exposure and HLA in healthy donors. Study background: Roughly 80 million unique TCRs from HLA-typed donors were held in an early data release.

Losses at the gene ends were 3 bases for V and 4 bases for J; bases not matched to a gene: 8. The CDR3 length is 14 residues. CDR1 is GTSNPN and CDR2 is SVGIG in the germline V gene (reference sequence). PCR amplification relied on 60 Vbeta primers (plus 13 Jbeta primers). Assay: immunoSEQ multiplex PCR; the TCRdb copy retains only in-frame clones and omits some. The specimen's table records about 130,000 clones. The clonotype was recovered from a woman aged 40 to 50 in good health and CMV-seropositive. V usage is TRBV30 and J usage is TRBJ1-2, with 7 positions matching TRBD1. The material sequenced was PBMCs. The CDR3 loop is CAWSQQGVPYGYTF. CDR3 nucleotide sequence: TGTGCCTGGAGCCAGCAGGGGGTTCCCTATGGCTACACCTTC.